This TCR beta chain stems from a study of blood T cells in healthy people across ages. The CDR3 has 13 amino acids. From germline, CDR1 is SQVTM and CDR2 ANQGSEA. Combining a sample-barcoded 5' primer with a J-beta primer mix, a second PCR ran for about 6 to 12 cycles. TCRdb passed the 5' RACE reads through MiXCR, listing each CDR3 protein once. The table records over a million distinct CDR3 sequences, around 59% of them present only once. The sequencing input was blood. V usage is TRBV29-1 and J usage is TRBJ2-5; 11 bases fit TRBD2. The J call may be wrong; the DNA end is better matched by TRBJ2-7. The origin of this receptor is a young man in good health. The CDR3 DNA reads as TGCAGCGTTTGGACTAGCGGGTCGTACGAGCAGTACTTC. Translating gives CSVWTSGSYEQYF.